Listed below are T cell receptor beta chains from one sample, sequenced in a study of blood T cell repertoires in COVID-19. Sequencing used immunoSEQ multiplex PCR; TCRdb keeps in-frame clones, though not all of them. The sample carries approximately 10,000 clones, about two thirds recorded once. Material for sequencing was peripheral blood. The receptors shown here come from a man in his 60s with COVID-19, enrolled during active disease. Both conserved end residues are part of each CDR3. Fields, in order: V gene, clone size, D gene, J gene, CDR3 protein, CDR3 DNA. A D gene is named only where the DNA matches it firmly. Where a row states a size, it is once, few, many or the class of an expanded clone; other rows omit it.

TRBV6-2/TRBV6-3,.,TRBD2,TRBJ2-3,CASSYHLQRDTDTQYF,TGTGCCAGCAGTTACCATCTGCAGCGGGACACAGATACGCAGTATTTT
TRBV29-1,.,TRBD2,TRBJ2-3,CSAQGIAGGTDTQYF,TGCAGCGCCCAGGGGATAGCGGGGGGCACAGATACGCAGTATTTT
TRBV7-2,.,TRBD2,TRBJ2-3,CASSPRASGISTDTQYF,TGTGCCAGCAGCCCCCGAGCTAGCGGGATTAGCACAGATACGCAGTATTTT
TRBV15,.,TRBD2,TRBJ2-1,CATSEETSGSPDEQFF,TGTGCCACCAGTGAGGAGACTAGCGGGAGTCCCGATGAGCAGTTCTTC
TRBV19,.,.,TRBJ1-6,CASSADILNSPLHF,TGTGCCAGTAGTGCGGACATCTTGAATTCACCCCTCCACTTT
TRBV3-1/TRBV3-2,few,.,TRBJ2-7,CASSQAPWQGRYEQYF,TGTGCCAGCAGCCAAGCGCCTTGGCAGGGGAGATACGAGCAGTACTTC
TRBV6-6,.,.,TRBJ2-1,CASSLQGGSYNEQFF,TGTGCCAGCAGTCTACAGGGAGGGTCATACAATGAGCAGTTCTTC
TRBV27,few,.,TRBJ1-2,CASSSGFGYGYTF,TGTGCCAGCAGTTCAGGGTTCGGCTATGGCTACACCTTC
TRBV10-3,.,TRBD1,TRBJ2-7,CATGETGPSSYEQYF,TGTGCCACGGGTGAGACAGGGCCGAGCTCCTACGAGCAGTACTTC
TRBV5-6,.,TRBD1,TRBJ1-2,CASSLRDRARYGYTF,TGTGCCAGCAGCTTGCGGGACAGGGCGCGCTATGGCTACACCTTC
TRBV24-1,.,TRBD1,TRBJ2-2,CATSDRVGPGELFF,TGTGCCACCAGCGACAGGGTAGGCCCCGGGGAGCTGTTTTTT
TRBV6-5,.,TRBD1,TRBJ1-1,CASRRTGEAFF,TGTGCCAGCAGGAGGACAGGAGAAGCTTTCTTT
TRBV30,.,TRBD1,TRBJ2-1,CAWGTGGPEQFF,TGTGCCTGGGGGACAGGGGGTCCTGAGCAGTTCTTC
TRBV15,.,.,TRBJ2-5,CATSRVAVLETQYF,TGTGCCACCAGCAGAGTCGCGGTTTTGGAGACCCAGTACTTC
TRBV19,.,TRBD2,TRBJ2-1,CASSSLAGGENEQFF,TGTGCCAGTAGTTCCTTAGCGGGAGGGGAGAATGAGCAGTTCTTC
TRBV7-9,once,TRBD2,TRBJ2-3,CACRTSGYTDTQYF,TGTGCCTGCAGGACTAGCGGATACACAGATACGCAGTATTTT
TRBV2,.,.,TRBJ1-4,CAGGGYNEKLFF,TGTGCCGGGGGGGGATATAATGAAAAACTGTTTTTT
TRBV10-2,.,TRBD1,TRBJ1-6,CASSFEWTGNDSPLHF,TGCGCCAGCAGTTTCGAATGGACAGGGAACGATTCACCCCTCCACTTT
TRBV27,.,.,TRBJ2-2,CASSSRGGYTGELFF,TGTGCCAGCAGTTCCCGGGGAGGCTACACCGGGGAGCTGTTTTTT
TRBV28,once,.,TRBJ1-2,CASQGGARQWHGYTF,TGTGCTAGCCAAGGAGGGGCCCGACAGTGGCATGGCTACACCTTC
TRBV21-1,.,.,TRBJ1-2,CASSSQGGGYTF,TGTGCCAGCAGCTCTCAGGGGGGCGGCTACACCTTC
TRBV19,few,TRBD1,TRBJ1-5,CASSSSDRGSNQPQHF,TGTGCCAGTAGTAGCTCCGACAGGGGGAGCAATCAGCCCCAGCATTTT
TRBV28,.,TRBD1,TRBJ2-6,CASSQQGALLSGANVLTF,TGTGCCAGCAGCCAACAGGGGGCCCTCCTCTCTGGGGCCAACGTCCTGACTTTC
TRBV20-1,.,.,TRBJ2-1,CSADPDLEQFF,TGCAGTGCTGACCCTGACTTGGAGCAGTTCTTC
TRBV7-6,.,TRBD2,TRBJ2-5,CASSHRLAGGLGETQYF,TGTGCCAGCAGCCATCGACTAGCGGGAGGGCTAGGGGAGACCCAGTACTTC
TRBV27,.,.,TRBJ2-2,CASRRSAPLDTGELFF,TGTGCCAGCAGGAGGAGCGCCCCTCTGGACACCGGGGAGCTGTTTTTT
TRBV7-2,.,.,TRBJ1-5,CASSPYSTGLNQPQHF,TGTGCCAGCAGCCCCTATTCGACGGGTTTGAATCAGCCCCAGCATTTT
TRBV19,.,TRBD2,TRBJ2-1,CASSLRTSASSYNEQFF,TGTGCCAGTAGTCTGCGGACTAGCGCGAGCTCCTACAATGAGCAGTTCTTC
TRBV24-1,.,.,TRBJ2-1,CATSDLQGATSYNEQFF,TGTGCCACCAGTGATTTGCAGGGCGCGACCTCCTACAATGAGCAGTTCTTC
TRBV27,few,.,TRBJ2-5,CASSTKFRGQGGWETQYF,TGTGCCAGCAGTACGAAATTCCGAGGACAGGGAGGGTGGGAGACCCAGTACTTC
TRBV6-5,few,.,TRBJ1-1,CASSYTGAHTEAFF,TGTGCCAGCAGTTACACTGGGGCGCACACTGAAGCTTTCTTT
TRBV6-1,.,TRBD1,TRBJ1-4,CASSEMGQGTEKLFF,TGTGCCAGCAGTGAGATGGGACAGGGGACTGAAAAACTGTTTTTT
TRBV6-1,.,TRBD1,TRBJ1-2,CASSERTRQGFYGYTF,TGTGCCAGCAGTGAAAGAACTCGACAGGGCTTTTATGGCTACACCTTC
TRBV6-2/TRBV6-3,.,TRBD2,TRBJ2-5,CASSSLSGRPQETQYF,TGTGCCAGCAGTTCCCTGAGCGGGAGGCCCCAAGAGACCCAGTACTTC
TRBV19,.,TRBD1,TRBJ2-2,CASSIDGTGYTGELFF,TGTGCCAGTAGTATAGATGGGACAGGGTACACCGGGGAGCTGTTTTTT